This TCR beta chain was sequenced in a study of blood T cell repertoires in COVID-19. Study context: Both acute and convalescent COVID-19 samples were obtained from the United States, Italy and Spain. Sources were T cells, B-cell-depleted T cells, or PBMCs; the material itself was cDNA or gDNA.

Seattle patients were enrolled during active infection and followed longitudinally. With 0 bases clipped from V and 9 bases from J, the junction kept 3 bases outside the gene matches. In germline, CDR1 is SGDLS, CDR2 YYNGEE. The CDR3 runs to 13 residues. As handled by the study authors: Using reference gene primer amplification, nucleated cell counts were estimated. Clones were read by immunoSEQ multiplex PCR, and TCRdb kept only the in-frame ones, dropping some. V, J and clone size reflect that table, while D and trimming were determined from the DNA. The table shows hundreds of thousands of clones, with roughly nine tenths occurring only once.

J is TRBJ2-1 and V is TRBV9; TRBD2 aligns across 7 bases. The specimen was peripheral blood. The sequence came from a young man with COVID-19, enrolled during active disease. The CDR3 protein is CASSVVSGVEQFF. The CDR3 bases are TGTGCCAGCAGCGTAGTAAGCGGGGTTGAGCAGTTCTTC. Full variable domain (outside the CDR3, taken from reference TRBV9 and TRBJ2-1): DSGVTQTPKHLITATGQRVTLRCSPRSGDLSVYWYQQSLDQGLQFLIQYYNGEERAKGNILERFSAQQFPDLHSELNLSSLELGDSALYFCASSVVSGVEQFFGPGTRLTVL.